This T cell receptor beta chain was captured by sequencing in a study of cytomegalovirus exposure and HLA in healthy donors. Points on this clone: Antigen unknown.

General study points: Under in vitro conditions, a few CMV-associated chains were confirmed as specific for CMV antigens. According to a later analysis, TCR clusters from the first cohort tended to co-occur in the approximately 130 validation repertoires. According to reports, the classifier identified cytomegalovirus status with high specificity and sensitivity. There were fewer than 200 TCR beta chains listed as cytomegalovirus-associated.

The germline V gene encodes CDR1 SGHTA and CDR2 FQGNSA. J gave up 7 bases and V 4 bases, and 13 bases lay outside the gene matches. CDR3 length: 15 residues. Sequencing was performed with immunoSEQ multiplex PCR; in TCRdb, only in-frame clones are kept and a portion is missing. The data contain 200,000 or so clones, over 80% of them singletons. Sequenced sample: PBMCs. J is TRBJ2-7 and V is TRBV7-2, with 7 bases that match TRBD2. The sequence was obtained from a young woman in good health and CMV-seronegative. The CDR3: CASSSNGLGRWEQYF. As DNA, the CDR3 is TGTGCCAGCAGCTCGAACGGACTAGGTCGATGGGAGCAGTACTTC.